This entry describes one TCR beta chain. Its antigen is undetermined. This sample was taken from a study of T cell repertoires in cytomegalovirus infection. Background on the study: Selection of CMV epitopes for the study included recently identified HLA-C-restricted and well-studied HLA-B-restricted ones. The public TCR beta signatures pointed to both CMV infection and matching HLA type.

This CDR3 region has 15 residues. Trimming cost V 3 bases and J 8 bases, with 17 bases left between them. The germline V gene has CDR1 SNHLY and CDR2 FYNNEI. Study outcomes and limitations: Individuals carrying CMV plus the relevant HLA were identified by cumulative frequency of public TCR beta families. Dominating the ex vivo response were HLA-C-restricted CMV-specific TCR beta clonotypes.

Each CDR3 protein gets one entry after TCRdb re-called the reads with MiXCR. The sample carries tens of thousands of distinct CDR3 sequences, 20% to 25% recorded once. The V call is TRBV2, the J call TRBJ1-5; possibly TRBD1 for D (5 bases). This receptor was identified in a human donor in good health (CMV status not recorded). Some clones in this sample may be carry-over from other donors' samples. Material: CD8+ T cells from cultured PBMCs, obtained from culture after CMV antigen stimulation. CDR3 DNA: TGTGCCAGCAGTGACCCCGACAGTCCGGGGGAGCCCCAGCATTTT. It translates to CASSDPDSPGEPQHF. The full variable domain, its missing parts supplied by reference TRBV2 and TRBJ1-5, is EPEVTQTPSHQVTQMGQEVILRCVPISNHLYFYWYRQILGQKVEFLVSFYNNEISEKSEIFDDQFSVERPDGSNFTLKIRSTKLEDSAMYFCASSDPDSPGEPQHFGDGTRLSIL.